This T cell receptor (beta chain) is from a study of T cells after yellow fever vaccination. General study points: Among primary-vaccination clones, most reappeared after the booster, at roughly 95% for CD4 and roughly 90% for CD8.

At least ten counts were recorded for this clonotype. Its antigen is as yet unknown. This CDR3 contains 14 residues. V was trimmed by 3 bases and J by 3 bases, leaving 12 bases between them. The study made its TCR cDNA through 5'RACE template switching. That step introduced a universal primer site along with UMIs. TCRdb re-called the 5' RACE reads with MiXCR, one entry per CDR3 protein. The table lists 250,000 or so distinct CDR3 sequences, more than 3.5% of them singletons, with approximately 18% in the top ten. The chain is built from TRBV12-3 or TRBV12-4 and TRBJ2-7, with TRBD1 as a possible D gene (6 bases). The TCR was taken from a man aged 18 to 29 who received the YFV17D yellow fever vaccine. Sample: PBMCs, taken 15 days after the yellow fever booster vaccination. The CDR3 DNA sequence: TGTGCCAGCAGTTTGGGGACATCCTACTACGAGCAGTACTTC. Translated: CASSLGTSYYEQYF.